One and the same sample provided the 18 T cell receptor beta chains below, sequenced in a study of shared clonotypes between healthy human individuals. Measured with immunoSEQ multiplex PCR; TCRdb has only the in-frame clones, and not every one. The table shows roughly 1 million clones, with roughly 80% occurring only once. The sample consisted of memory CD4+ T cells sorted from blood. The subset denotes: CD45RA-negative fraction. The receptors originated from a man in his late teens or twenties in good health.

This chain links TRBV19 with TRBJ2-7; 9 bases fit TRBD2. With 5 bases clipped from V and 0 bases from J, the junction kept 8 bases outside the gene matches. Germline V gene data show CDR1 as LNHDA and CDR2 as SQIVND (reference sequence). CDR3 length: 16 residues. This chain's CDR3 is CASSPPSGGSSYEQYF. CDR3 coding DNA: TGTGCCAGTAGTCCACCCAGCGGGGGGAGCTCCTACGAGCAGTACTTC.

The chain is built from TRBV11-2 and TRBJ2-7; no firm D call. The V gene lost 1 base and the J gene lost 3 bases, with 16 bases spanning the gap. Germline lookup yields CDR1 SGHAT and CDR2 FQNNGV. The CDR3 sequence is 16 residues long. CDR3 loop: CASSLGGYRNDYEQYF. The CDR3 nucleotides are TGTGCCAGCAGCTTAGGCGGCTACCGGAACGACTACGAGCAGTACTTC.

V gene TRBV11-1 combines with J gene TRBJ2-7; TRBD2 agrees at 10 bases. J lost 2 bases, V lost 2 bases, and 12 bases had no gene match. The CDR3 totals 18 residues. Looked up from germline, CDR1 is SGHAT and CDR2 is FQDESV (reference sequence). Here the CDR3 reads CASSLQGERSGGAYEQYF. The CDR3 DNA follows: TGTGCCAGCAGCTTACAGGGTGAGAGGAGCGGGGGGGCCTACGAGCAGTACTTC.

The chain joins TRBV18 to TRBJ2-5; 8 nucleotides agree with TRBD2. The CDR3 is 14 residues long. The V segment lost 4 bases and the J segment 5 bases; nucleotides outside the gene matches: 6. CDR1 is KGHSH, CDR2 LQKENI, per germline. CDR3 protein: CASSLSGNRETQYF. CDR3 DNA: TGTGCCAGCTCACTTAGCGGGAACCGGGAGACCCAGTACTTC. Filled out from reference TRBV18 and TRBJ2-5, the complete variable domain reads NAGVMQNPRHLVRRRGQEARLRCSPMKGHSHVYWYRQLPEEGLKFMVYLQKENIIDESGMPKERFSAEFPKEGPSILRIQQVVRGDSAAYFCASSLSGNRETQYFGPGTRLLVL.

The genes are TRBV11-3 and TRBJ1-5, with 8 positions matching TRBD1. The CDR3 loop spans 17 amino acids. CDR1 is SGHNT, CDR2 YENEEA, per germline. With V trimmed by 2 bases and J by 2 bases, 8 bases remained unmatched. This CDR3 is CASSLPPTGAGNQPQHF. CDR3 nucleotides: TGTGCCAGCAGCTTACCGCCGACAGGGGCTGGCAATCAGCCCCAGCATTTT.

This sequence joins TRBV7-2 and TRBJ2-3; maybe TRBD2 (5 bases). Trimming removed 3 bases at V and 2 bases at J, with 15 bases between. CDR1 and CDR2 from the germline V gene are SGHTA and FQGNSA. The CDR3 covers 16 residues. The CDR3 here is CASSFVRASFTDTQYF. The CDR3 DNA reads as TGTGCCAGCAGCTTCGTGCGGGCGTCCTTCACAGATACGCAGTATTTT.

The V and J genes are TRBV19 and TRBJ1-2; D possibly corresponds to TRBD1 (5 bases). Trimming left V 3 bases short and J 7 bases short, with 18 bases between. Germline V CDR1 and CDR2: LNHDA, SQIVND (reference sequence). There are 15 residues in the CDR3. CDR3 bases: TGTGCCAGTAGTATGATCTGGGAAGGGGCTCGTGGCTACACCTTC. Translating gives CASSMIWEGARGYTF.

This chain uses TRBV27 with TRBJ1-2; a weak D match, TRBD1 (6 bases). The CDR3 totals 14 residues. The V gene lost 6 bases and the J gene lost 7 bases, with 18 bases spanning the gap. Per germline, CDR1 MNHEY and CDR2 SMNVEV (reference sequence). The CDR3 is CASRQQGTGCGYTF. CDR3 nucleotides: TGTGCCAGCAGGCAACAGGGAACGGGCTGTGGCTACACCTTC.

The rearrangement links TRBV2 to TRBJ2-7, with D maybe TRBD2 (6 bases). The V gene lost 4 bases and the J gene lost 4 bases, with 17 bases spanning the gap. Per germline, CDR1 SNHLY and CDR2 FYNNEI. This CDR3 comprises 15 residues. CDR3 sequence: CASSVSRGGVYEQYF. As DNA, the CDR3 is TGTGCCAGCAGTGTATCACGGGGCGGGGTATACGAGCAGTACTTC.

J is TRBJ1-6 and V is TRBV7-2, with D possibly TRBD1 on 6 matching bases. V was cut by 6 bases and J by 9 bases, with 12 bases left in between. Germline-derived CDR1 and CDR2 are SGHTA and FQGNSA. The CDR3 loop spans 13 amino acids. The CDR3 DNA follows: TGTGCCAGCAGTCTAACAGGGTCTTCACCCCTCCACTTT. Translating it yields CASSLTGSSPLHF.

This clone has only one observation. The junction does not match germline at one end; this may be a read error. The rearrangement uses TRBV7-7 and TRBJ2-1; D gene uncertain. The germline gives CDR1 SSHAT, CDR2 FNYEAQ (reference sequence). The CDR3 length is 14 residues. CDR3 in amino acids: CASSLDGPSDEQFF. CDR3 DNA: TGTGCTAGCAGCTTAGATGGCCCTTCGGATGAGCAGTTCTTC.

This chain uses TRBV19 with TRBJ1-5; D unclear. Trimming removed 3 bases from V and 0 bases from J, with 15 bases in between. Germline V gene data show CDR1 as LNHDA and CDR2 as SQIVND (reference sequence). The CDR3 totals 17 residues. DNA of the CDR3: TGTGCCAGTAGTATTGGTGCCGAAATGTATAGCAATCAGCCCCAGCATTTT. It is translated as CASSIGAEMYSNQPQHF.

For this clone: The likely explanation is a read error, given a far larger clone one base away. The chain joins TRBV6-5 to TRBJ1-6; D remains unclear. The germline CDR1 and CDR2 sequences are MNHEY and SVGAGI. This CDR3 is built from 15 residues. CDR3 nucleotide sequence: TGTGCCAACAGTTCCGCAGGCTCCTATAATTCACCCCTCCACTTT. It encodes CANSSAGSYNSPLHF.

J is TRBJ1-4 and V is TRBV30; no definite D call. This CDR3 contains 13 residues. Per the germline V gene, CDR1 is GTSNPN and CDR2 is SVGIG (reference sequence). Between the trimmed V and J ends, which lost 0 bases and 8 bases, there was a span of 10 bases. The chain's CDR3 is CAWSVIVYEKLFF. The CDR3 nucleotides read TGTGCCTGGAGTGTAATTGTTTACGAAAAACTGTTTTTT. Full variable domain (rest looked up from reference TRBV30 and TRBJ1-4): SQTIHQWPATLVQPVGSPLSLECTVEGTSNPNLYWYRQAAGRGLQLLFYSVGIGQISSEVPQNLSASRPQDRQFILSSKKLLLSDSGFYLCAWSVIVYEKLFFGSGTQLSVL.

The CDR3 spells CASIHIGGNYGYTF. CDR3 bases: TGTGCCAGTATTCACATAGGGGGGAACTATGGCTACACCTTC. This chain links TRBV19 with TRBJ1-2; maybe TRBD1 (6 bases). Germline V gene data show CDR1 as LNHDA and CDR2 as SQIVND (reference sequence). With 7 bases removed from V and 2 bases from J, the gap between germline ends came to 14 bases. The CDR3 sequence is 14 residues long.

The chain is built from TRBV7-9 and TRBJ1-2; TRBD1 is a possible D gene (5 bases). CDR1 is SEHNR and CDR2 is FQNEAQ in the germline V gene (reference sequence). The V and J ends lost 2 bases and 2 bases respectively, with 18 bases between them. The CDR3 covers 17 residues. The DNA of the CDR3 is TGTGCCAGCAGCTTACCCGCCTTCTCAGGGAGGAACTATGGCTACACCTTC. This codes for CASSLPAFSGRNYGYTF.

V is TRBV6-5 and J is TRBJ2-7; D is unresolved. The CDR3 loop spans 11 amino acids. CDR1 is MNHEY and CDR2 is SVGAGI in the germline V gene. V gave up 8 bases and J gave up 2 bases, with 7 bases separating them. CDR3 nucleotides: TGTGCCAGCGCCAATGCCTACGAGCAGTACTTC. Translation gives CASANAYEQYF.

In regard to this clone: A much more abundant neighbour one base away suggests this may be a read error. Other nucleotide sequences in the sample specify the same CDR3. The chain combines TRBV7-9 with TRBJ2-5; D uncertain. Germline V gene sequence: CDR1 SEHNR, CDR2 FQNEAQ (reference sequence). V shed 6 bases and J shed 2 bases, with 4 bases lying between them. CDR3 size: 11 residues. The chain's CDR3 is CASSLQETQYF. CDR3 sequence (DNA): TGTGCCAGCAGTTTACAAGAGACCCAGTACTTC.